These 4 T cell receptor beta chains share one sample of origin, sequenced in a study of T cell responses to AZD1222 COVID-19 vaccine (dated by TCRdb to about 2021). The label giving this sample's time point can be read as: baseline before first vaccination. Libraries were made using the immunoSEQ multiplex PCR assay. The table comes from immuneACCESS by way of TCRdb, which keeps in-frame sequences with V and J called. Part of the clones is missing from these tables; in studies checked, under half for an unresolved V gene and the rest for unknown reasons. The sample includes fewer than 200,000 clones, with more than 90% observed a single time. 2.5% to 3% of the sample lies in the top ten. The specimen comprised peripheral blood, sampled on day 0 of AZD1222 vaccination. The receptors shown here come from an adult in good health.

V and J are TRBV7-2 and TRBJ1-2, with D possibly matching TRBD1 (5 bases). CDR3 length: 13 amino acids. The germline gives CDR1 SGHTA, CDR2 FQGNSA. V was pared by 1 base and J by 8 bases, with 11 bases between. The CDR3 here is CASSLGVAGGYTF. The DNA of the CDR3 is TGTGCCAGCAGCTTAGGTGTTGCAGGGGGCTACACCTTC.

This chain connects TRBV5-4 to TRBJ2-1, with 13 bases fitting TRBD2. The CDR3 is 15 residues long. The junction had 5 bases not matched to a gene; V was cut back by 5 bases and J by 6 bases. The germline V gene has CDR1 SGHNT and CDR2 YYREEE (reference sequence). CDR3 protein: CASSFGTSGINEQFF. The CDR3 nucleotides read TGTGCCAGCAGTTTCGGGACTAGCGGGATCAATGAGCAGTTCTTC. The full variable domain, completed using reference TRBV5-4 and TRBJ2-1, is ETGVTQSPTHLIKTRGQQVTLRCSSQSGHNTVSWYQQALGQGPQFIFQYYREEENGRGNFPPRFSGLQFPNYSSELNVNALELDDSALYLCASSFGTSGINEQFFGPGTRLTVL.

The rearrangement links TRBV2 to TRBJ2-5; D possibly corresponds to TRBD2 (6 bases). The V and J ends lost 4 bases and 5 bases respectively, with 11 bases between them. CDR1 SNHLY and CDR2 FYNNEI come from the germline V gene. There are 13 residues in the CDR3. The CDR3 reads CASSGLGGETQYF. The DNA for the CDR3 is TGTGCCAGCAGTGGACTAGGAGGGGAGACCCAGTACTTC.

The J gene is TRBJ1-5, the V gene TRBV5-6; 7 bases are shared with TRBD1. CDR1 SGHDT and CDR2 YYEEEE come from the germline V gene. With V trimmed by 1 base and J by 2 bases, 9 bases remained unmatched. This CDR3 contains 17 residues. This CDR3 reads CASSLRWEGAGNQPQHF. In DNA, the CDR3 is TGTGCCAGCAGCTTGAGATGGGAGGGGGCGGGCAATCAGCCCCAGCATTTT.